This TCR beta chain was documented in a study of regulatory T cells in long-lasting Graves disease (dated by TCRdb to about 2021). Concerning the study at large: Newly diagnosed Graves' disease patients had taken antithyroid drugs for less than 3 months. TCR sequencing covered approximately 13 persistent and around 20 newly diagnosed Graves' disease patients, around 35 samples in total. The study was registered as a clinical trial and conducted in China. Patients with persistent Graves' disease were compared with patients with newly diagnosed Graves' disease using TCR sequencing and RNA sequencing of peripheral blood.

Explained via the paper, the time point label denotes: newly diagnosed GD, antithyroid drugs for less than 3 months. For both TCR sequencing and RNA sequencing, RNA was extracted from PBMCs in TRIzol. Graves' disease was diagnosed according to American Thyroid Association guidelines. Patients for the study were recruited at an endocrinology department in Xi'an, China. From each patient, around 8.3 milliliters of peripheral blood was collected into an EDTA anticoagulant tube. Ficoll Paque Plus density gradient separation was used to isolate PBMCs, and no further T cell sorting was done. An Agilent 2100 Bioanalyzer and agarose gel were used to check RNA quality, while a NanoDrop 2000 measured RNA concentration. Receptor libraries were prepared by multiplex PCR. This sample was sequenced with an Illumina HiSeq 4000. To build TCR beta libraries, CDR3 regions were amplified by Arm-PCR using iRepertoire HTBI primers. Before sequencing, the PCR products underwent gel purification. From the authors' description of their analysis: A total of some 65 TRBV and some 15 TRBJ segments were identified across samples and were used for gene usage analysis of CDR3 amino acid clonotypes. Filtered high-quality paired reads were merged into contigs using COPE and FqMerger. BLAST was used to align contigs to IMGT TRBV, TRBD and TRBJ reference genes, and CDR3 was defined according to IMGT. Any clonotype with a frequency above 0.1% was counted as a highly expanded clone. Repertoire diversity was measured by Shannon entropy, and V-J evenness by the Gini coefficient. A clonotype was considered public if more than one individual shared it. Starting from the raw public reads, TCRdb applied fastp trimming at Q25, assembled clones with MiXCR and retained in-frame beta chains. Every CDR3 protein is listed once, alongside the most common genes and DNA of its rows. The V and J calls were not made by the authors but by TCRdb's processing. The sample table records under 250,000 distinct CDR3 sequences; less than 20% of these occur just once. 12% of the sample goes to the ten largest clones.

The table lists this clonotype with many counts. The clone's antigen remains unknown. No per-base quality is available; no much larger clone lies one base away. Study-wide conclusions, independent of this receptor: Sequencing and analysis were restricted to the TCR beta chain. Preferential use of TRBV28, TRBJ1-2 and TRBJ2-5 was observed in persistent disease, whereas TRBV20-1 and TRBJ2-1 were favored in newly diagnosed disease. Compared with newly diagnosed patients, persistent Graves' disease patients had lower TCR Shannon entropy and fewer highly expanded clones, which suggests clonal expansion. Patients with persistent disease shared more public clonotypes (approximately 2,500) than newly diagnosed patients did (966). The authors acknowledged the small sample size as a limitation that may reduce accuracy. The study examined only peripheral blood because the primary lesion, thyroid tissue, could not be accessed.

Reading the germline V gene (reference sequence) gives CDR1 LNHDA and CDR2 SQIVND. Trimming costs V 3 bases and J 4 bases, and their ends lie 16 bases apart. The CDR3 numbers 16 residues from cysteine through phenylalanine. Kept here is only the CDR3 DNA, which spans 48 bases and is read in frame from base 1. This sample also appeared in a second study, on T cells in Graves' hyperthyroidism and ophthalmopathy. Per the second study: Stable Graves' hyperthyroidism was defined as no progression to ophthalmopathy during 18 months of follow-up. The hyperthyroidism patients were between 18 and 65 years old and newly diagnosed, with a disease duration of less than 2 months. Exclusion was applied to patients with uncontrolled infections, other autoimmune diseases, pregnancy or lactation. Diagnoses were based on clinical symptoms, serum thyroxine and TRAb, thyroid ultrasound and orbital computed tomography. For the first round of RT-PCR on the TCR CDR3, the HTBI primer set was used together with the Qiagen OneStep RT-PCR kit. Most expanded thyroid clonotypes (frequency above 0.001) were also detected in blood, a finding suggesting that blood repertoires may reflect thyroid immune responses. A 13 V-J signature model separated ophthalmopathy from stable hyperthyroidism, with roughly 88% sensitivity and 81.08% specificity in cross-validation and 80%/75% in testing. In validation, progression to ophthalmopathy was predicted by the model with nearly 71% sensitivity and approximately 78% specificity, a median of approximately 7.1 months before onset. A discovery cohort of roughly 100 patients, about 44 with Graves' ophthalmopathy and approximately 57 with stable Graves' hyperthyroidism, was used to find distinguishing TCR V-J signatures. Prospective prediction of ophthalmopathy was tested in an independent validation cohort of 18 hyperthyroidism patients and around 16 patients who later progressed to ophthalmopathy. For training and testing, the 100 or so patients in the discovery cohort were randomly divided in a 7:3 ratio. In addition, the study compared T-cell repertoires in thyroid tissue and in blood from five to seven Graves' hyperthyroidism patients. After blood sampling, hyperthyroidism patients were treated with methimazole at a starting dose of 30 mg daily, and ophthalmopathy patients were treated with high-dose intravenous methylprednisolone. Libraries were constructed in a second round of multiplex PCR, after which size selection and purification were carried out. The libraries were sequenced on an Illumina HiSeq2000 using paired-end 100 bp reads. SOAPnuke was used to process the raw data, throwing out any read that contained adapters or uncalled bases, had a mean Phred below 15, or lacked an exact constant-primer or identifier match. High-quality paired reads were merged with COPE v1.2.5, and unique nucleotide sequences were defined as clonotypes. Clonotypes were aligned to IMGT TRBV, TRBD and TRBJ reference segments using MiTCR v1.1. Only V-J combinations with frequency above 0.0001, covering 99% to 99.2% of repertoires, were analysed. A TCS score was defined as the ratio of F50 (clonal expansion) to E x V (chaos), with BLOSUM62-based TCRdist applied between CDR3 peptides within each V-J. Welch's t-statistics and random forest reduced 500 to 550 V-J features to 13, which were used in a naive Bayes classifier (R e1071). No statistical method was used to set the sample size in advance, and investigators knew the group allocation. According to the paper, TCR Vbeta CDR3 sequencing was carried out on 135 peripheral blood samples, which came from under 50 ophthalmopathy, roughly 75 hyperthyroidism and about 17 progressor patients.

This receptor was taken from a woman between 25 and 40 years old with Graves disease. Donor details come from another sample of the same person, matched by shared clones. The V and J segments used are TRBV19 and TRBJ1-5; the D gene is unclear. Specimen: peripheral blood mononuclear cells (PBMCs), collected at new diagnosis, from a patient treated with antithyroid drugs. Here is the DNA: TGTGCCAGTAGTATGGCGTTGGGGTTACCAAATCAGCCCCAGCATTTT. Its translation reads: CASSMALGLPNQPQHF.